The 19 T cell receptor beta chains below all came from one sample that was sequenced in a study of shared clonotypes between healthy human individuals. Naive CD8 isolation took CD45RO-negative cells positively selected for CCR7 and excluded terminally differentiated effector memory CD45RA+ cells. Assay: immunoSEQ multiplex PCR; the TCRdb copy retains only in-frame clones and omits some. The table lists hundreds of thousands of clones, over 90% of them singletons. Source material: naive CD8+ T cells sorted from blood. These receptors originate from a man aged 25-45 years in good health.

DNA for the CDR3: TGTGCCAGTAGTCCAGATCGAGGGATTTACTACGAGCAGTACTTC. The encoded protein is CASSPDRGIYYEQYF. This rearrangement joins TRBV19 to TRBJ2-7; D might be TRBD2 (5 bases). Per the germline V gene, CDR1 is LNHDA and CDR2 is SQIVND (reference sequence). The CDR3 loop spans 15 amino acids. Trimming removed 5 bases from V and 3 bases from J, with 17 bases in between.

V usage is TRBV2 and J usage is TRBJ1-3, with TRBD1 matching 8 bases. This CDR3 is built from 14 residues. Germline V gene sequence: CDR1 SNHLY, CDR2 FYNNEI. J was trimmed by 6 bases and V by 5 bases; bases with no gene match: 6. CDR3 protein: CASSRTGGVNTIYF. The CDR3, as DNA: TGTGCCAGCAGTCGTACAGGGGGTGTAAACACCATATATTTT.

The chain joins TRBV7-6 to TRBJ2-5, with 7 bases fitting TRBD2. The CDR3 is 18 amino acids. In germline, CDR1 is SGHVS, CDR2 FNYEAQ. The V segment lost 2 bases and the J segment 3 bases; nucleotides outside the gene matches: 15. CDR3 sequence reads: CASSLNPGLVDVEETQYF. For the CDR3, the DNA is TGTGCCAGCAGCTTAAACCCAGGACTAGTAGACGTGGAAGAGACCCAGTACTTC.

The J gene is TRBJ2-7, the V gene TRBV6-1; D is undetermined. CDR3 length: 9 residues. Germline V gene lookup returns CDR1 MNHNS and CDR2 SASEGT. Trimming removed 10 bases from V and 10 bases from J, with 11 bases in between. CDR3 in amino acids: CANNSFQYF. CDR3 DNA sequence: TGTGCCAACAACAGTTTTCAGTACTTC.

The rearrangement uses TRBV28 and TRBJ2-1, with TRBD2 as a possible D gene (5 bases). Germline values: CDR1 MDHEN, CDR2 SYDVKM. The V gene lost 2 bases and the J gene lost 4 bases, with 15 bases spanning the gap. The CDR3 extends over 16 amino acids. The CDR3 reads CASSLLAPESYNEQFF. CDR3 coding DNA: TGTGCCAGCAGTTTACTAGCACCCGAATCATACAATGAGCAGTTCTTC.

The chain carries TRBV28 and TRBJ1-1, with a weak D call TRBD1 (5 bases). Between the trimmed V and J ends, which lost 5 bases and 4 bases, there was a span of 14 bases. This CDR3 region has 14 residues. CDR1 and CDR2 from the germline V gene are MDHEN and SYDVKM. In DNA form, the CDR3 reads TGTGCCAGCAGTGGGACCCCCGCAAGCACTGAAGCTTTCTTT. This sequence encodes CASSGTPASTEAFF.

This chain joins TRBV27 and TRBJ2-2; the D is unclear. The CDR3 is 14 residues long. With 3 bases removed from V and 3 bases from J, the gap between germline ends came to 8 bases. Germline V gene data show CDR1 as MNHEY and CDR2 as SMNVEV (reference sequence). The CDR3 nucleotides are TGTGCCAGCAGTTTTAGCCCCGACACCGGGGAGCTGTTTTTT. Its translation: CASSFSPDTGELFF.

The rearrangement links TRBV4-1 to TRBJ2-7; D may be TRBD1 (6 bases). Germline V gene sequence: CDR1 MGHRA, CDR2 YSYEKL. V was clipped by 0 bases and J by 2 bases, with 14 bases between them. CDR3 length: 16 amino acids. The CDR3 here is CASSQDPGTSTYEQYF. The CDR3, as DNA: TGCGCCAGCAGCCAAGACCCAGGGACATCCACCTACGAGCAGTACTTC.

This chain links TRBV4-1 with TRBJ1-1; D not certain. CDR3 length: 13 residues. Germline CDR1 MGHRA, CDR2 YSYEKL. V lost 1 base and J 3 bases, leaving 6 bases between the germline ends. CDR3 coding DNA: TGCGCCAGCAGCCAAGCCTTCCACACTGAAGCTTTCTTT. This codes for CASSQAFHTEAFF.

This clone was seen a few times. This chain joins TRBV29-1 and TRBJ2-1; 10 bases are a match to TRBD2. Germline CDR1 and CDR2: SQVTM and ANQGSEA. J gave up 6 bases and V 6 bases, and 14 bases lay outside the gene matches. CDR3 length: 16 residues. CDR3 nucleotide sequence: TGCAGCGTCCCAGGGGTTAGCGGGAGGTTGGTCAATGAGCAGTTCTTC. Residues: CSVPGVSGRLVNEQFF.

This clone was recorded only once. The J gene is TRBJ1-1, the V gene TRBV9, with a weak D call TRBD1 (5 bases). Between the trimmed V and J ends, which lost 0 bases and 5 bases, there was a span of 11 bases. This CDR3 is built from 14 residues. CDR1 is SGDLS, CDR2 YYNGEE, per germline. CDR3 bases: TGTGCCAGCAGCGTAGGGGCAGGGTCTACTGAAGCTTTCTTT. This codes for CASSVGAGSTEAFF.

The chain is built from TRBV10-3 and TRBJ2-1, with a weak D call TRBD2 (5 bases). Trimming shortened V by 1 base and J by 7 bases, and 8 bases separated the two germline ends. Germline CDR1 ENHRY, CDR2 SYGVKD. The CDR3 contains 13 residues. The CDR3 coding sequence is TGTGCCATCAGTGAGTTTCGGGAAAATGAGCAGTTCTTC. It specifies CAISEFRENEQFF.

V is TRBV6-1 and J is TRBJ1-2; D remains ambiguous. V was cut by 1 base and J by 4 bases, with 4 bases left in between. Germline CDR1 and CDR2: MNHNS and SASEGT. The CDR3 is 12 amino acids. The CDR3 reads CASSEGTYGYTF. For the CDR3, the DNA is TGTGCCAGCAGTGAAGGGACCTATGGCTACACCTTC.

This clone was observed once. This chain connects TRBV7-6 to TRBJ2-1; D unresolved. The V gene lost 4 bases and the J gene lost 9 bases, with 10 bases spanning the gap. Germline CDR1 is SGHVS and CDR2 is FNYEAQ. CDR3 length: 12 residues. The CDR3 sequence: CASSSLEVEQFF. CDR3 bases: TGTGCCAGCAGCTCCCTAGAGGTTGAGCAGTTCTTC.

CDR3 nucleotides: TGTGCCAGCAGTTGGACTAGCGGGGGGTACAATGAGCAGTTCTTC. This codes for CASSWTSGGYNEQFF. The chain is built from TRBV28 and TRBJ2-1; 14 bases agree with TRBD2. This CDR3 is 15 amino acids long. Germline V CDR1 and CDR2: MDHEN, SYDVKM. The ends lost 4 bases at V and 4 bases at J; junction bases unmatched: 0.

The chain links TRBV5-1 to TRBJ1-1; D call uncertain. Per the germline V gene, CDR1 is SGHRS and CDR2 is YFSETQ. This CDR3 contains 11 residues. Trimming cost V 3 bases and J 8 bases, with 8 bases left between them. This CDR3 reads CASSWRGEAFF. As DNA, the CDR3 is TGCGCCAGCAGCTGGAGAGGGGAAGCTTTCTTT.

This sequence joins TRBV4-2 and TRBJ1-1, with 9 bases identical to TRBD1. The germline V gene has CDR1 LGHNA and CDR2 YNFKEQ. This CDR3 is built from 17 residues. After removal of 0 bases from V and 5 bases from J, the junction contained 10 bases not matched to a gene. CDR3 in DNA: TGTGCCAGCAGCCAAGAACTTGCACAGGGGGCGTTGACTGAAGCTTTCTTT. Protein sequence: CASSQELAQGALTEAFF.

The chain joins TRBV20-1 to TRBJ1-1; no clear D. V was pared by 6 bases and J by 4 bases, with 3 bases between. Germline V gives CDR1 DFQATT, CDR2 SNEGSKA (reference sequence). CDR3 length: 9 residues. The CDR3 region is CSAGTEAFF. CDR3 nucleotide sequence: TGCAGTGCAGGCACTGAAGCTTTCTTT.

V is TRBV6-1 and J is TRBJ2-3; D remains ambiguous. Germline values: CDR1 MNHNS, CDR2 SASEGT. Trimming removed 2 bases at V and 6 bases at J, with 15 bases between. CDR3 size: 15 residues. The CDR3 nucleotides read TGTGCCAGCAGTGAAAATTGGGCTAGTATGGATACGCAGTATTTT. As protein: CASSENWASMDTQYF.